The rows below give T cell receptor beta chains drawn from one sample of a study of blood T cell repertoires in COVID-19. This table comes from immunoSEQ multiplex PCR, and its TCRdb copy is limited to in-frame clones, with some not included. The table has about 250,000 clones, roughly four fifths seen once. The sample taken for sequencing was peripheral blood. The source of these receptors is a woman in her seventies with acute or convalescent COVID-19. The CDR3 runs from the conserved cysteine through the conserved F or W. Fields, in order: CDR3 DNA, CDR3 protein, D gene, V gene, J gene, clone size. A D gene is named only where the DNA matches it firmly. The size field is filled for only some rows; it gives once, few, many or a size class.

CDR3nt: TGTGCCAGCAGTCTGGACAGGGGGATCAATTCACCCCTCCACTTT
CDR3aa: CASSLDRGINSPLHF
d_gene: TRBD1
v_gene: TRBV27
j_gene: TRBJ1-6
abundance: -

CDR3nt: TGTGCCAGCAGTGAAGCGCTTCCTACTGGTCAGCCCCAGCATTTT
CDR3aa: CASSEALPTGQPQHF
d_gene: -
v_gene: TRBV2
j_gene: TRBJ1-5
abundance: -

CDR3nt: TGCGCCAGCAGCCAAGGGGGGGACCCTAATGAAAAACTGTTTTTT
CDR3aa: CASSQGGDPNEKLFF
d_gene: -
v_gene: TRBV4-3
j_gene: TRBJ1-4
abundance: -

CDR3nt: TGTGCCAGCAGTTACTCCTCAGGTTCTGGCTACACCTTC
CDR3aa: CASSYSSGSGYTF
d_gene: -
v_gene: TRBV6-5
j_gene: TRBJ1-2
abundance: -

CDR3nt: TGTGCCAGCAGCTTAGCGGGACTAGCGAGAAACAATGAGCAGTTCTTC
CDR3aa: CASSLAGLARNNEQFF
d_gene: TRBD2
v_gene: TRBV7-6
j_gene: TRBJ2-1
abundance: -

CDR3nt: TGTGCCAGCAGCCCGGGTCGGGGGGGCAATCAGCCCCAGCATTTT
CDR3aa: CASSPGRGGNQPQHF
d_gene: -
v_gene: TRBV7-2
j_gene: TRBJ1-5
abundance: -

CDR3nt: TGTGCCAGCAGTTACGAGTTTAACTATGGCTACACCTTC
CDR3aa: CASSYEFNYGYTF
d_gene: -
v_gene: TRBV6-2/TRBV6-3
j_gene: TRBJ1-2
abundance: -

CDR3nt: TGTGCCAGCTCACCGTCGCGGGGGGCCCTCGGTCAGCCCCAGCATTTT
CDR3aa: CASSPSRGALGQPQHF
d_gene: -
v_gene: TRBV18
j_gene: TRBJ1-5
abundance: -

CDR3nt: TGTGCCAGTAGTATAGGACAGGGTGGAAATAGCAATCAGCCCCAGCATTTT
CDR3aa: CASSIGQGGNSNQPQHF
d_gene: TRBD1
v_gene: TRBV19
j_gene: TRBJ1-5
abundance: -

CDR3nt: TGTGCCGGCACCCAGGGGTATAATTCACCCCTCCACTTT
CDR3aa: CAGTQGYNSPLHF
d_gene: -
v_gene: TRBV6-6
j_gene: TRBJ1-6
abundance: once

CDR3nt: TGTGCCATCAGTGAGCCACAGGGTGAAGCTTTCTTT
CDR3aa: CAISEPQGEAFF
d_gene: -
v_gene: TRBV10-3
j_gene: TRBJ1-1
abundance: few

CDR3nt: TGTGCCAGCAGCGTCGGGTTTTCCACATCTGGAAACACCATATATTTT
CDR3aa: CASSVGFSTSGNTIYF
d_gene: -
v_gene: TRBV9
j_gene: TRBJ1-3
abundance: -

CDR3nt: TGTGCCAGCAGCCCGAGACAGGGGGCAACTGGAAACACCATATATTTT
CDR3aa: CASSPRQGATGNTIYF
d_gene: TRBD1
v_gene: TRBV7-9
j_gene: TRBJ1-3
abundance: -

CDR3nt: TGTGCCAGCAGGCAGGGTAGATACACTGAAGCTTTCTTT
CDR3aa: CASRQGRYTEAFF
d_gene: -
v_gene: TRBV12-3/TRBV12-4
j_gene: TRBJ1-1
abundance: -

CDR3nt: TGTGCCAGCAGCGAGTGGACAGAAGGGGAGCAGTACTTC
CDR3aa: CASSEWTEGEQYF
d_gene: -
v_gene: TRBV7-2
j_gene: TRBJ2-7
abundance: -

CDR3nt: TGTGCCAGCAGCTTAGTCCCCGCGGGGCCGGAAGATACGCAGTATTTT
CDR3aa: CASSLVPAGPEDTQYF
d_gene: -
v_gene: TRBV11-2
j_gene: TRBJ2-3
abundance: few

CDR3nt: TGTGCCAGCAGCCTGGGACAGGGGGCTATCTATGGCTACACCTTC
CDR3aa: CASSLGQGAIYGYTF
d_gene: TRBD1
v_gene: TRBV5-4
j_gene: TRBJ1-2
abundance: -

CDR3nt: TGTGCCACCAGCCGGAGACAGGGGTGGCCCCAAGAGACCCAGTACTTC
CDR3aa: CATSRRQGWPQETQYF
d_gene: TRBD1
v_gene: TRBV15
j_gene: TRBJ2-5
abundance: -

CDR3nt: TGTGCCAGCTCACTACGACAGGGGCAGGCGTCGGGCACTGAAGCTTTCTTT
CDR3aa: CASSLRQGQASGTEAFF
d_gene: TRBD1
v_gene: TRBV18
j_gene: TRBJ1-1
abundance: few

CDR3nt: TGCGCCAGCAGATTTTCAGGGGCTAACACTGAAGCTTTCTTT
CDR3aa: CASRFSGANTEAFF
d_gene: -
v_gene: TRBV5-1
j_gene: TRBJ1-1
abundance: many

CDR3nt: TGTGCCAGCAGGGTCGGACAGGGGCAAACCGACCTCCACTTT
CDR3aa: CASRVGQGQTDLHF
d_gene: TRBD1
v_gene: TRBV6-5
j_gene: TRBJ1-6
abundance: many

CDR3nt: TGTGCCAGCCGGACAGGTAGATGGGAAAAACTGTTTTTT
CDR3aa: CASRTGRWEKLFF
d_gene: TRBD1
v_gene: TRBV28
j_gene: TRBJ1-4
abundance: -

CDR3nt: TGTGCCTGGAGTTGGCAGGGAAGTAGCAATCAGCCCCAGCATTTT
CDR3aa: CAWSWQGSSNQPQHF
d_gene: -
v_gene: TRBV30
j_gene: TRBJ1-5
abundance: few

CDR3nt: TGTGCCAGCAGTGCCCGGTATGGTAACCCCTATGGCTACACCTTC
CDR3aa: CASSARYGNPYGYTF
d_gene: -
v_gene: TRBV27
j_gene: TRBJ1-2
abundance: -

CDR3nt: TGTGCCAGCAGTAAAGGACTAGTATTGTCAGAGACCCAGTACTTC
CDR3aa: CASSKGLVLSETQYF
d_gene: TRBD2
v_gene: TRBV6-6
j_gene: TRBJ2-5
abundance: once

CDR3nt: TGTGCCAGCAGCTTGGAAGGGGGAATCTCCGAGCAGTACTTC
CDR3aa: CASSLEGGISEQYF
d_gene: -
v_gene: TRBV5-5
j_gene: TRBJ2-7
abundance: once

CDR3nt: TGTGCCAGCAGCGTGACTAGCGGATACACAGATACGCAGTATTTT
CDR3aa: CASSVTSGYTDTQYF
d_gene: TRBD2
v_gene: TRBV9
j_gene: TRBJ2-3
abundance: -

CDR3nt: TGTGCCAGCAGTCGCCCCTCGACAGATGGCTACACCTTC
CDR3aa: CASSRPSTDGYTF
d_gene: -
v_gene: TRBV28
j_gene: TRBJ1-2
abundance: -

CDR3nt: TGTGCCAGCAGCCAAACACAGAACACTGAAGCTTTCTTT
CDR3aa: CASSQTQNTEAFF
d_gene: -
v_gene: TRBV3-1/TRBV3-2
j_gene: TRBJ1-1
abundance: -

CDR3nt: TGTGCCAGTAGTCCACCAGGGGGCGCAAATGAAAAACTGTTTTTT
CDR3aa: CASSPPGGANEKLFF
d_gene: TRBD1
v_gene: TRBV19
j_gene: TRBJ1-4
abundance: -

CDR3nt: TGCAGTGCTAGTCCCAGTTCTGAAGCTTTCTTT
CDR3aa: CSASPSSEAFF
d_gene: -
v_gene: TRBV20-1
j_gene: TRBJ1-1
abundance: -

CDR3nt: TGTGCCAGTAGTATAGCAGGGGGCGCAAGTCAGCCCCAGCATTTT
CDR3aa: CASSIAGGASQPQHF
d_gene: TRBD1
v_gene: TRBV19
j_gene: TRBJ1-5
abundance: -

CDR3nt: TGTGCCAGCAGCGTCATACCGGGACAGGTGAATTCACCCCTCCACTTT
CDR3aa: CASSVIPGQVNSPLHF
d_gene: TRBD1
v_gene: TRBV9
j_gene: TRBJ1-6
abundance: -

CDR3nt: TGTGCCACCAGTGAGCGTACCGGGACAGGGTGGGAGCAGTACTTC
CDR3aa: CATSERTGTGWEQYF
d_gene: TRBD1
v_gene: TRBV24-1
j_gene: TRBJ2-7
abundance: -

CDR3nt: TGTGCCAGCAGTTTTCAGGGGGGCGGAGGCTACACCTTC
CDR3aa: CASSFQGGGGYTF
d_gene: TRBD1
v_gene: TRBV27
j_gene: TRBJ1-2
abundance: -

CDR3nt: TGTGCCAGCAGCCGAACGGGGACTGAGGACGAGCAGTACTTC
CDR3aa: CASSRTGTEDEQYF
d_gene: -
v_gene: TRBV9
j_gene: TRBJ2-7
abundance: -

CDR3nt: TGTGCCAGCAGTGCATCTCAGGGAGGCGGCTACACCTTC
CDR3aa: CASSASQGGGYTF
d_gene: -
v_gene: TRBV2
j_gene: TRBJ1-2
abundance: -

CDR3nt: TGCAGTGCTAGTATAGTGAACACTGAAGCTTTCTTT
CDR3aa: CSASIVNTEAFF
d_gene: -
v_gene: TRBV20-1
j_gene: TRBJ1-1
abundance: -

CDR3nt: TGTGCCAGCAGCGTAGAATCGGATACGCAGTATTTT
CDR3aa: CASSVESDTQYF
d_gene: -
v_gene: TRBV9
j_gene: TRBJ2-3
abundance: -

CDR3nt: TGCGCCAGCAGTCGGGACACCTCCAGGCGGGACGAGCAGTACTTC
CDR3aa: CASSRDTSRRDEQYF
d_gene: -
v_gene: TRBV10-1
j_gene: TRBJ2-7
abundance: -

CDR3nt: TGTGCCAGCAGTTCCCGCGAGGTGGGCTACACCTTC
CDR3aa: CASSSREVGYTF
d_gene: -
v_gene: TRBV6-6
j_gene: TRBJ1-2
abundance: -

CDR3nt: TGTGCCAGCAGTGACAGTACCTCTGGAAACACCATATATTTT
CDR3aa: CASSDSTSGNTIYF
d_gene: -
v_gene: TRBV6-1
j_gene: TRBJ1-3
abundance: few

CDR3nt: TGTGCCAGCAGTGTCGGGGGGGGTCGTGTTCAGCCCCAGCATTTT
CDR3aa: CASSVGGGRVQPQHF
d_gene: -
v_gene: TRBV2
j_gene: TRBJ1-5
abundance: -

CDR3nt: TGCGCCAGCAGTGAACAGGCTGGAAACACCATATATTTT
CDR3aa: CASSEQAGNTIYF
d_gene: -
v_gene: TRBV10-1
j_gene: TRBJ1-3
abundance: -

CDR3nt: TGTGCCAGCAGCCTCTCCGGAGACTATGGCTACACCTTC
CDR3aa: CASSLSGDYGYTF
d_gene: -
v_gene: TRBV6-5
j_gene: TRBJ1-2
abundance: -

CDR3nt: TGTGCCAGCAGCTCCGTCGCCGGGGAGCTGTTTTTT
CDR3aa: CASSSVAGELFF
d_gene: -
v_gene: TRBV7-2
j_gene: TRBJ2-2
abundance: once

CDR3nt: TGTGCCAGCAGCAGCGGACAGGTTATGAACACTGAAGCTTTCTTT
CDR3aa: CASSSGQVMNTEAFF
d_gene: TRBD1
v_gene: TRBV7-9
j_gene: TRBJ1-1
abundance: -

CDR3nt: TGTGCCAGCAGTGAAGCGGGGAAGACTAGCGGCTACACCTTC
CDR3aa: CASSEAGKTSGYTF
d_gene: -
v_gene: TRBV6-1
j_gene: TRBJ1-2
abundance: -

CDR3nt: TGTGCCAGCAGCGAAACCGGGACTAACTTTGTGGATGAGCAGTTCTTC
CDR3aa: CASSETGTNFVDEQFF
d_gene: TRBD2
v_gene: TRBV3-1/TRBV3-2
j_gene: TRBJ2-1
abundance: -

CDR3nt: TGTGCCAGCTCACCACTCCCCGACAGGCTAAAAGGTCAGCCCCAGCATTTT
CDR3aa: CASSPLPDRLKGQPQHF
d_gene: -
v_gene: TRBV18
j_gene: TRBJ1-5
abundance: -

CDR3nt: TGTGCCAGCAGTTATCCGGGACTAGCGGGGCGAGAGACCCAGTACTTC
CDR3aa: CASSYPGLAGRETQYF
d_gene: TRBD2
v_gene: TRBV6-2/TRBV6-3
j_gene: TRBJ2-5
abundance: -

CDR3nt: TGTGCCAGCAGTTACTCGTTACTAGCAACAGATACGCAGTATTTT
CDR3aa: CASSYSLLATDTQYF
d_gene: -
v_gene: TRBV6-5
j_gene: TRBJ2-3
abundance: -

CDR3nt: TGTGCCAGCAGCCTACAGAACACTGAAGCTTTCTTT
CDR3aa: CASSLQNTEAFF
d_gene: -
v_gene: TRBV3-1/TRBV3-2
j_gene: TRBJ1-1
abundance: -

CDR3nt: TGTGCCAGCAGTGCCCTAGTCCTCTCTTACGAGCAGTACTTC
CDR3aa: CASSALVLSYEQYF
d_gene: -
v_gene: TRBV28
j_gene: TRBJ2-7
abundance: -

CDR3nt: TGTGCCTGGAGTGTATCCAGGGGTCGGGGCGAGCAGTACTTC
CDR3aa: CAWSVSRGRGEQYF
d_gene: -
v_gene: TRBV30
j_gene: TRBJ2-7
abundance: -